This T cell receptor (beta chain) was documented in a study of cytomegalovirus exposure and HLA in healthy donors. Study outcomes and limitations: Across donors, most TCRs were seen rarely, yet some public ones were widespread. Productive status was seen about 90% or about 30% of the time for most TCR beta V segments in an earlier analysis.

Trimming cost V 2 bases and J 7 bases, with 13 bases left between them. Germline loops: CDR1 SGDLS, CDR2 YYNGEE. The CDR3 is 14 residues long. As concerns this clone: Antigen: not known.

Primers: 60 Vbeta forward and 13 Jbeta reverse. Only in-frame clones appear in the TCRdb table, and some are missing; sequencing was by immunoSEQ multiplex PCR. The sample totals about 48,000 clones. The receptor's source is a male donor in good health and CMV-seropositive. The sequenced sample was PBMCs. This sequence joins TRBV9 and TRBJ2-1; maybe TRBD2 (6 bases). The CDR3, as DNA: TGTGCCAGCAGCGTGGGCGGGGTGGTAAATGAGCAGTTCTTC. It codes for CASSVGGVVNEQFF.